The 5 T cell receptor beta chains presented below share a single source sample, sequenced in a study of blood T cells in healthy people across ages (dated by TCRdb to about 2015). The library was made by 5' RACE. Sequenced on an Illumina HiSeq 2500. A second roughly 7 to 11 cycle PCR used a sample-barcoded 5' primer and a J-beta primer mix. TCRdb reprocessing: public reads trimmed at Q25 with fastp, clones called with MiXCR, in-frame beta chains kept. Identical CDR3 proteins give one entry, which carries the most common genes and DNA. The sample has roughly 1.5 million distinct CDR3 sequences on record, 35% to 45% of them singletons. Jointly, the top ten make up roughly 3.7% of the sample. Sequenced: blood. The receptor set was obtained from a woman aged 18 to 35 in good health.

The rearrangement uses TRBV6-5 and TRBJ2-3; TRBD1 matches at 8 bases. This CDR3 is built from 16 residues. V lost 0 bases and J lost 4; bases outside the gene matches: 6. Germline CDR1 and CDR2: MNHEY and SVGAGI. The CDR3 nucleotides are TGTGCCAGCAGTTACTCCGTGACAGGGGTGGCAGATACGCAGTATTTT. The encoded protein is CASSYSVTGVADTQYF.

This rearrangement joins TRBV28 to TRBJ2-1; weak D call: TRBD2 (6 bases). Germline-derived CDR1 and CDR2 are MDHEN and SYDVKM. This CDR3 comprises 13 residues. V shed 10 bases and J shed 1 base, with 11 bases lying between them. The CDR3 region is CAISSVSYNEQFF. As DNA, the CDR3 is TGTGCCATTTCTAGCGTTTCCTACAATGAGCAGTTCTTC. The full variable domain, completed using reference TRBV28 and TRBJ2-1, is DVKVTQSSRYLVKRTGEKVFLECVQDMDHENMFWYRQDPGLGLRLIYFSYDVKMKEKGDIPEGYSVSREKKERFSLILESASTNQTSMYLCAISSVSYNEQFFGPGTRLTVL.

The V gene is TRBV12-3 or TRBV12-4, the J gene TRBJ1-2, with no clear D. V was clipped by 5 bases and J by 7 bases, with 17 bases between them. This CDR3 is built from 14 residues. CDR3 amino acids: CASSRARTVGGYTF. In DNA form, the CDR3 reads TGTGCCAGCAGTCGAGCCCGGACGGTGGGTGGCTACACCTTC.

This chain uses TRBV6-2 or TRBV6-3 with TRBJ2-2; D is unresolved. This CDR3 comprises 14 residues. Germline V gene data show CDR1 as MNHEY and CDR2 as SVGEGT. The germline V and J ends were trimmed by 7 bases and 6 bases, with 15 bases remaining between them. The CDR3 loop reads CASNRIFGAGELFF. CDR3 DNA sequence: TGTGCCAGCAACCGGATCTTTGGGGCCGGGGAGCTGTTTTTT.

The chain joins TRBV7-3 to TRBJ2-3, with 14 bases identical to TRBD2. V lost 5 bases to trimming and J lost 3 bases; unmatched junction nucleotides: 13. Per germline, CDR1 SGHTA and CDR2 FQGTGA. The CDR3 runs 19 residues. CDR3 DNA sequence: TGTGCCAGCAGCCGACGTGGGACTAGCGGGAGAACGGGGACAGATACGCAGTATTTT. It yields the protein CASSRRGTSGRTGTDTQYF.